This TCR beta chain was documented in a study of CD8 T cells in ankylosing spondylitis. General study findings and limits: Roughly eight highly homologous variants made up a TCR beta motif that seemed to typify ankylosing spondylitis blood. Disease-linked clones bore a CD8+ phenotype, appearing relatively rarely in peripheral blood. Prior work had noted some motif variants in reactive arthritis blood and synovial fluid.

Turning to this clonotype: Its antigen is currently unknown.

Per the germline V gene, CDR1 is SGHDT and CDR2 is YYEEEE. Losses at the gene ends were 2 bases for V and 14 bases for J; bases not matched to a gene: 8. The length of the CDR3 is 14 residues. Molecular-barcoded quantitative 5'-RACE produced these TCR beta libraries. Each CDR3 protein is one row after TCRdb ran MiXCR on the 5' RACE reads. The sample consists of some 30,000 distinct CDR3 sequences, around 30% of them appearing once. This chain links TRBV5-6 with TRBJ1-6, with 9 bases lining up with TRBD1. This TCR derives from a male donor with ankylosing spondylitis. Sequencing used synovial fluid, either unsorted or a sorted T cell fraction (not recorded which). CDR3 residues: CASSFGQGHLTLHF. In DNA form, the CDR3 reads TGTGCCAGCAGCTTTGGACAGGGGCATCTCACCCTCCACTTT.